The 13 T cell receptor beta chains presented below share a single source sample, sequenced in a study of OX40 agonist ivuxolimab in advanced cancers. To prepare the library, the immunoSEQ multiplex PCR assay was applied. TCRdb limited this immuneACCESS table to in-frame rearrangements with V and J called. A share of clones is missing; checked studies link under half to unresolved V genes, and the rest is unexplained. Present in this sample are around 76,000 clones, about 73% of which were seen just once. The ten biggest clones cover about 5.7% of the sample. Sequenced here: CD4+ or CD8+ T cells sorted from blood, sampled in a trial of the OX40 agonist ivuxolimab. Receptor source: an adult with an advanced solid tumor such as melanoma, head and neck, liver or kidney cancer.

The J gene is TRBJ1-6, the V gene TRBV11-3; unclear D gene. Germline assignment: CDR1 SGHNT and CDR2 YENEEA. The CDR3 totals 13 residues. Trimming removed 2 bases at V and 6 bases at J, with 5 bases between. CDR3 bases: TGTGCCAGCAGCTTACAATCTAATTCACCCCTCCACTTT. Amino acids: CASSLQSNSPLHF.

J is TRBJ2-7 and V is TRBV5-4; possible D gene TRBD1, 8 bases. Germline CDR1 reads SGHNT; CDR2 reads YYREEE (reference sequence). The germline V and J ends were trimmed by 4 bases and 4 bases, with 24 bases remaining between them. This CDR3 spans 17 amino acids. The CDR3 coding sequence is TGTGCCAGCAGCCTGAGACCGACAGGGGAGGGGGCTTACGAGCAGTACTTC. Amino acids: CASSLRPTGEGAYEQYF.

The J gene is TRBJ1-2, the V gene TRBV2, with 9 bases that match TRBD1. Germline lookup yields CDR1 SNHLY and CDR2 FYNNEI. The V gene end was trimmed by 5 bases and the J gene end by 6 bases; junction bases not matched to a gene: 4. This CDR3 has 13 amino acids. DNA for the CDR3: TGTGCCAGCAGTCGGGACAGGGACGATGGCTACACCTTC. It translates to CASSRDRDDGYTF.

V and J are TRBV6-1 and TRBJ2-7, with 7 bases matching TRBD1. The CDR3 covers 16 residues. CDR1 is MNHNS and CDR2 is SASEGT in the germline V gene. Trimming at V came to 4 bases and at J to 0 bases, leaving 9 bases not matched to a gene. The CDR3 loop reads CASSGTPGQSSYEQYF. DNA for the CDR3: TGTGCCAGCAGTGGGACCCCGGGACAGAGCTCCTACGAGCAGTACTTC.

The chain has TRBV19 and TRBJ2-7; weak D call: TRBD2 (5 bases). CDR3 length: 14 amino acids. Germline V gene data show CDR1 as LNHDA and CDR2 as SQIVND (reference sequence). V gave up 1 base and J gave up 3 bases, with 10 bases separating them. The CDR3 nucleotides are TGTGCCAGTAGTATAGGCGGGCAGCTCTACGAGCAGTACTTC. Protein product: CASSIGGQLYEQYF.

This clone was observed once. This chain uses TRBV18 with TRBJ2-5; the match to TRBD2 covers 8 bases. This CDR3 has 16 residues. Trimming at V came to 3 bases and at J to 1 base, leaving 7 bases not matched to a gene. The germline CDR1 and CDR2 sequences are KGHSH and LQKENI. The CDR3 DNA sequence: TGTGCCAGCTCACCCTCGGGAGGGGGTGGCCAAGAGACCCAGTACTTC. It encodes CASSPSGGGGQETQYF.

V is TRBV2 and J is TRBJ2-2, with TRBD1 matching over 11 bases. The ends lost 4 bases at V and 4 bases at J; junction bases unmatched: 5. The germline V gene has CDR1 SNHLY and CDR2 FYNNEI. This CDR3 spans 16 amino acids. The CDR3 reads CASSVRGTGGTGELFF. The CDR3 coding sequence is TGTGCCAGCAGTGTAAGAGGGACAGGGGGCACCGGGGAGCTGTTTTTT.

The genes are TRBV28 and TRBJ2-2; 8 bases fit TRBD1. The CDR3 length is 15 residues. CDR1 and CDR2 from the germline V gene are MDHEN and SYDVKM. Trimming took 3 bases from V and 3 from J; bases not matched to a gene: 3. CDR3 sequence reads: CASSFLQGDTGELFF. CDR3 in DNA: TGTGCCAGCAGTTTCTTACAGGGGGACACCGGGGAGCTGTTTTTT.

The V call is TRBV4-2, the J call TRBJ1-2; maybe TRBD1 (6 bases). This CDR3 comprises 15 residues. V dropped 1 base and J dropped 3 bases, with 12 bases sitting between them. Germline V gene data show CDR1 as LGHNA and CDR2 as YNFKEQ. The CDR3 coding sequence is TGTGCCAGCAGCCAAGGGGGCTCAGGGGACTATGGCTACACCTTC. This gives the protein CASSQGGSGDYGYTF.

The gene calls are TRBV5-1 and TRBJ2-1, with 12 bases fitting TRBD2. The CDR3 is 17 amino acids. With 3 bases clipped from V and 6 bases from J, the junction kept 10 bases outside the gene matches. Germline-derived CDR1 and CDR2 are SGHRS and YFSETQ. CDR3 protein: CASSWAKTSGRLNEQFF. CDR3 nucleotides: TGCGCCAGCAGCTGGGCAAAGACTAGCGGGAGACTCAATGAGCAGTTCTTC.

The J gene is TRBJ2-1, the V gene TRBV7-9, with 8 bases aligning to TRBD2. The J segment lost 0 bases and the V segment lost 6 bases, leaving 4 bases of the junction unmatched. The V gene's germline CDR1 is SEHNR and CDR2 FQNEAQ (reference sequence). This CDR3 contains 15 residues. CDR3 nucleotides: TGTGCCAGCAGTTTGAGCGGGAGCTCCTACAATGAGCAGTTCTTC. Translating gives CASSLSGSSYNEQFF.

The chain is built from TRBV4-1 and TRBJ1-2; D perhaps matches TRBD1 (5 bases). The CDR3 extends over 14 amino acids. Germline V gene sequence: CDR1 MGHRA, CDR2 YSYEKL. Deletions cut 4 bases from V and 0 bases from J, with 9 bases between. CDR3 protein: CASSLRGTNYGYTF. DNA of the CDR3: TGCGCCAGCAGCCTTAGGGGAACTAACTATGGCTACACCTTC.

This clone was seen once. This sequence joins TRBV7-9 and TRBJ2-1, with 7 bases matching TRBD1. Germline assignment: CDR1 SEHNR and CDR2 FQNEAQ (reference sequence). The CDR3 runs to 15 residues. Trimming cost V 7 bases and J 7 bases; bases outside gene matches: 13. The CDR3 is CASTHRGLGKNEQFF. The CDR3 region has the DNA TGTGCCAGCACTCACAGGGGATTAGGAAAGAATGAGCAGTTCTTC.